This record looks at one T cell receptor (beta chain) sequence and its context. This clonotype was recorded many times. The specificity of this receptor is unknown. The input lacks base qualities; no much larger clone sits a single base away. The data belong to a study of low-dose radiotherapy and immunotherapy resistance in tumors (dated by TCRdb to 2022 to 2024). Concerning the study at large: Patients in Cohort 1 were given 0.5 Gy per fraction every 2 weeks, and the prescribed total PTV dose was 6.5 Gy. Patients in Cohort 2 were given 1 Gy per fraction every two weeks, for a total of 13 Gy across 26 weeks. Nivolumab was administered intravenously as a 240 mg flat dose every two weeks, and ipilimumab was administered intravenously at 1 mg/kg every six weeks. Cyclophosphamide 200 mg/m2 was given intravenously every two weeks, one day before each radiation and immunotherapy administration. Starting on cycle 1 day 1, patients took 300 mg of aspirin by mouth once daily for four cycles. The trial did not randomize participants into treatment groups. The translational analysis covered eight patients: three from the first dose cohort and the first five from the second dose cohort.

The CDR3, cysteine through phenylalanine, is 15 amino acids long. Left in the record is the CDR3 DNA by itself, 45 bases read in frame from the first base. The germline V gene gives CDR1 as LGHNA and CDR2 as YNFKEQ. V ends up 4 bases short and J 12 bases short, with an unmatched junction base count of 15. The time point label here, explained by the study, means: before trial treatment. The donors took part in RACIN, a single-arm, phase I, dose-escalation trial that combined nivolumab, ipilimumab, aspirin, low-dose cyclophosphamide and low-dose radiotherapy. Eligible patients had advanced, TIL-negative solid tumors. Instrument on record: Illumina HiSeq 2500. Superscript III and a set of TRAV- and TRBV-specific primers were used to synthesize first-strand cDNA, so that both TCRalpha and TCRbeta chains were covered. A roughly 20-cycle PCR with Phusion amplified the TCRs, pairing a constant-region primer with the adapter that was attached to the V primers. Amplification of the isolated mRNA was done with the MessageAmp II aRNA Amplification Kit, which involved a 16-hour in vitro transcription at 37 degrees C. mRNA for TCR sequencing was isolated with the Dynabeads mRNA DIRECT Purification Kit. Indexed Illumina adapters were added in a second Phusion PCR of 25 to 30 cycles, after which AMPure XP beads were used to purify the products. The study's own analysis went as follows. Custom Perl scripts pooled TCR sequences encoding the same protein, removed out-of-frame sequences and computed each clonotype's abundance. Any TCR sequence backed by just one read was left out of the analysis. Shannon entropy, Gini index, clonality, richness, and the frequency of TCRs shared between repertoires were included as repertoire metrics. In TCRdb, the public reads were trimmed at Q25 with fastp and aligned with MiXCR, with productive beta chains retained. Rows with one shared CDR3 protein collapse into an entry with the most common genes and DNA. TCRdb assigned the V and J calls; the authors' analysis was not used. This sample holds 64,000 or so distinct CDR3 sequences; less than 30% were observed only once. 6.6% of the sample goes to the ten largest clones.

Here the sequenced sample was PBMCs, taken before treatment. The chain uses TRBV4-2 and TRBJ1-1, and 9 junction bases match TRBD1. This TCR was sampled from a male donor with rectosigmoid adenocarcinoma. The CDR3: CASSPDRDRVAGTFF. The sequenced DNA is TGTGCCAGCAGCCCTGACCGGGACAGGGTTGCTGGAACTTTCTTT.